This T cell receptor beta chain is drawn from a study of T cell repertoires in cytomegalovirus infection. Turning to the study itself: The authors used CMV epitopes that were HLA-C-restricted (recently identified) and HLA-B-restricted (well studied). A matching HLA type, together with CMV infection, was signaled by public TCR beta signatures. Whole-study findings and limits: The ex vivo response showed dominance by HLA-C-restricted CMV-specific TCR beta clonotypes. Summed public TCR beta family frequency identified CMV carriers bearing the relevant HLA.

TCRdb re-analysed the reads in MiXCR, keeping a single row per CDR3 protein. The data show around 710,000 distinct CDR3 sequences, around 29% seen once. This clonotype was counted only a few times. Its target is not known. Material: cultured CD8+ T cells from PBMCs, obtained from culture after CMV antigen stimulation. The receptor comes from a human donor in good health (CMV status not recorded). Some clones in this sample may be carry-over from other donors' samples.

CDR3 sequence: CASSMIRRGPNTEAFF. For the CDR3, the DNA is TGTGCCAGTAGTATGATTAGGAGGGGGCCGAACACTGAAGCTTTCTTT. The chain carries TRBV19 and TRBJ1-1; 7 bases line up with TRBD1. The ends lost 3 bases at V and 1 base at J; junction bases unmatched: 8. The length of the CDR3 is 16 residues. The V gene's germline CDR1 is LNHDA and CDR2 SQIVND (reference sequence).